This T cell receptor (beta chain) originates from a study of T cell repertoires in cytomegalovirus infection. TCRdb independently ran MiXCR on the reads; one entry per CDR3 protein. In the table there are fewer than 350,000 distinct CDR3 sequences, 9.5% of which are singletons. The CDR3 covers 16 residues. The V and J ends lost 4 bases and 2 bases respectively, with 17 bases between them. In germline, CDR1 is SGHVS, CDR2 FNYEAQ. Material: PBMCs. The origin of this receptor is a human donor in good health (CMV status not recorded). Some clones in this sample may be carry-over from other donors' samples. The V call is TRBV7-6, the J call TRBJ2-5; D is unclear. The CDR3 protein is CASSSDPAGIQETQYF. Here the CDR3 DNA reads TGTGCCAGCAGCTCCGACCCTGCTGGGATTCAAGAGACCCAGTACTTC.